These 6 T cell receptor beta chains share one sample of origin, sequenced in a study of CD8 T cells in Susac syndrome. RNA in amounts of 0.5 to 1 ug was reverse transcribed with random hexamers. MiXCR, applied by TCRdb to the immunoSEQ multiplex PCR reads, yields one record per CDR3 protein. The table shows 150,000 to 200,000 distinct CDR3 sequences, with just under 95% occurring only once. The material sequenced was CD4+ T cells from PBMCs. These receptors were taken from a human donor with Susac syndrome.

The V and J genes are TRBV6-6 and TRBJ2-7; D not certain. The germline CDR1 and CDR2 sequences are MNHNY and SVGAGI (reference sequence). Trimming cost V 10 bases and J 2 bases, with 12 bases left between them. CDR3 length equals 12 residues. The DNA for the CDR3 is TGTGCCACCGGCCGGGCAGCCTACGAGCAGTACTTC. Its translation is CATGRAAYEQYF.

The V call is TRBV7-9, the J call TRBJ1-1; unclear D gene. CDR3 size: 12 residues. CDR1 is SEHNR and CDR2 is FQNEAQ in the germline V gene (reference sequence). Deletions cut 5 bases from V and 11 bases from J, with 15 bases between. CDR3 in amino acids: CASSVVNADAFF. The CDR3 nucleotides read TGTGCCAGCAGCGTGGTTAACGCGGACGCTTTCTTT.

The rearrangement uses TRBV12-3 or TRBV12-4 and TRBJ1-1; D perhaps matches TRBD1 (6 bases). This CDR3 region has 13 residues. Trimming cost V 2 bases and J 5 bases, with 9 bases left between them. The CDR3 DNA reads TGTGCCAGCAGTTTACTAGGGGGAACTGAAGCTTTCTTT. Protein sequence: CASSLLGGTEAFF.

The CDR3 nucleotides are TGTGCCTGGAGTGTTGGAGGGGCGGGGGGCTATGGCTACACCTTC. Its protein product is CAWSVGGAGGYGYTF. This sequence joins TRBV30 and TRBJ1-2, with D tentatively TRBD1 (5 bases). In germline, CDR1 is GTSNPN, CDR2 SVGIG (reference sequence). V was shortened by 0 bases and J by 4 bases, with 15 bases between the two germline ends. CDR3 length: 15 amino acids.

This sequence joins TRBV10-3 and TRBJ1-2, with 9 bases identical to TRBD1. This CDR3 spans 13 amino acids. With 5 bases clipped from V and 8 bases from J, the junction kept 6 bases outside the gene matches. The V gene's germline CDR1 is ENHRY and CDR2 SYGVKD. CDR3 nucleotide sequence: TGTGCCATCAGTACAGGGGGCTGGGGGGGCTACACCTTC. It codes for CAISTGGWGGYTF.

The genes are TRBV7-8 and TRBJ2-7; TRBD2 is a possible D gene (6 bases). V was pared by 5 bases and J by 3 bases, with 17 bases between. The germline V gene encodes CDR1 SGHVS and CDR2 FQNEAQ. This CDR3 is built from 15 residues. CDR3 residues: CASSGGPGSLYEQYF. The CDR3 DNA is TGTGCCAGCAGCGGAGGGCCCGGGAGCCTCTACGAGCAGTACTTC.